The 27 T cell receptor beta chains below were found in one sample sequenced in a study of T cell responses to AZD1222 COVID-19 vaccine. Sequencing used immunoSEQ multiplex PCR; TCRdb keeps in-frame clones, though not all of them. The table lists some 150,000 clones, roughly 90% of them singletons, with approximately 3.3% in the top ten. The sequenced sample was peripheral blood, obtained 28 days after the second AZD1222 dose. The origin of the receptors is an adult who received the AZD1222 COVID-19 vaccine.

DNA for the CDR3: TGTGCCAGCAGCTGGGGGGGCGACAGCCGCAATCAGCCCCAGCATTTT. Its protein product is CASSWGGDSRNQPQHF. This chain links TRBV7-2 with TRBJ1-5, with TRBD1 as a possible D gene (6 bases). Germline CDR1 SGHTA, CDR2 FQGNSA. Trimming took off 4 bases at V and 2 bases at J, with 15 bases between the two ends. This CDR3 contains 16 residues.

This chain joins TRBV11-2 and TRBJ2-7; TRBD1 agrees at 9 bases. The CDR3 runs to 18 residues. Germline V gene lookup returns CDR1 SGHAT and CDR2 FQNNGV. The V gene end was trimmed by 3 bases and the J gene end by 5 bases; junction bases not matched to a gene: 17. CDR3 loop: CASSLTIRRTGVNNEQYF. The CDR3 region has the DNA TGTGCCAGCAGCTTGACCATTCGAAGGACAGGGGTAAACAACGAGCAGTACTTC.

The CDR3 coding sequence is TGTGCCAGCAGTTTATCGAACAGGGGGTCTACTGAAGCTTTCTTT. This encodes CASSLSNRGSTEAFF. The chain recombines TRBV27 with TRBJ1-1; the match to TRBD1 covers 8 bases. CDR1 and CDR2 (germline): MNHEY, SMNVEV (reference sequence). V dropped 0 bases and J dropped 5; count of bases not matched to a gene: 5. The CDR3 runs to 15 residues.

V and J are TRBV4-2 and TRBJ2-7; D perhaps matches TRBD1 (6 bases). V was clipped by 0 bases and J by 5 bases, with 11 bases between them. CDR1 and CDR2 from the germline V gene are LGHNA and YNFKEQ. This CDR3 spans 14 amino acids. The CDR3 bases are TGTGCCAGCAGCCAAGATAAAACAGGGAACGAGCAGTACTTC. Amino acid sequence: CASSQDKTGNEQYF.

This chain connects TRBV15 to TRBJ2-7; 11 nucleotides match TRBD2. This CDR3 region has 13 residues. Germline V gene sequence: CDR1 LNHNV, CDR2 YYDKDF (reference sequence). The J segment lost 3 bases and the V segment lost 8 bases, leaving 3 bases of the junction unmatched. In DNA, the CDR3 is TGTGCCACCTCCGGGACTAGCGGCTACGAGCAGTACTTC. It specifies CATSGTSGYEQYF. Complete variable domain (other parts from reference TRBV15 and TRBJ2-7): DAMVIQNPRYQVTQFGKPVTLSCSQTLNHNVMYWYQQKSSQAPKLLFHYYDKDFNNEADTPDNFQSRRPNTSFCFLDIRSPGLGDTAMYLCATSGTSGYEQYFGPGTRLTVT.

The chain is built from TRBV18 and TRBJ1-2; 9 bases align to TRBD1. CDR3 length: 15 residues. Trimming at V came to 4 bases and at J to 4 bases, leaving 7 bases not matched to a gene. The germline gives CDR1 KGHSH, CDR2 LQKENI. CDR3 in DNA: TGTGCCAGCTCACTACAGACAGGGGGAGGCTATGGCTACACCTTC. Amino acids: CASSLQTGGGYGYTF.

The rearrangement uses TRBV6-5 and TRBJ2-7; weak D call: TRBD2 (5 bases). V lost 11 bases and J 4 bases, leaving 21 bases between the germline ends. The CDR3 has 14 residues. Germline-derived CDR1 and CDR2 are MNHEY and SVGAGI. CDR3 sequence reads: CAVHRTGTKYEQYF. The CDR3 region has the DNA TGTGCCGTTCACCGAACGGGAACGAAATACGAGCAGTACTTC.

The chain is built from TRBV18 and TRBJ1-4, with a weak D call TRBD1 (6 bases). The CDR3 loop spans 17 amino acids. Germline V gene sequence: CDR1 KGHSH, CDR2 LQKENI. V was clipped by 2 bases and J by 0 bases, with 13 bases between them. CDR3 sequence: CASSPVSGAATNEKLFF. Written as DNA, the CDR3 is TGTGCCAGCTCACCAGTTTCGGGGGCCGCAACTAATGAAAAACTGTTTTTT.

The chain uses TRBV27 and TRBJ2-1; D is unresolved. The germline V gene encodes CDR1 MNHEY and CDR2 SMNVEV (reference sequence). The CDR3 sequence is 13 residues long. V shed 5 bases and J shed 8 bases, with 13 bases lying between them. DNA of the CDR3: TGTGCCAGCAGTCCGCTCGGGTTCGATGAGCAGTTCTTC. It translates to CASSPLGFDEQFF.

This chain uses TRBV19 with TRBJ1-1; no definite D call. The CDR3 extends over 14 amino acids. Germline-derived CDR1 and CDR2 are LNHDA and SQIVND (reference sequence). Trimming took 3 bases from V and 10 from J, leaving 18 bases between them. In nucleotides, the CDR3 is TGTGCCAGTAGTATGGGAGGACTCCCCCGAGGAGCTTTCTTT. Residues: CASSMGGLPRGAFF.

V usage is TRBV7-2 and J usage is TRBJ2-2; 9 bases are shared with TRBD2. V dropped 0 bases and J dropped 2; count of bases not matched to a gene: 1. This CDR3 is 16 amino acids long. The germline V gene encodes CDR1 SGHTA and CDR2 FQGNSA. The CDR3 DNA reads TGTGCCAGCAGCTTAGCTAGCGGGGGAAACACCGGGGAGCTGTTTTTT. The encoded protein is CASSLASGGNTGELFF.

The chain employs TRBV19 and TRBJ2-7; 7 nucleotides agree with TRBD2. This CDR3 has 17 amino acids. The germline V gene has CDR1 LNHDA and CDR2 SQIVND (reference sequence). With 4 bases clipped from V and 0 bases from J, the junction kept 12 bases outside the gene matches. CDR3 sequence reads: CASSTLPRLASSYEQYF. The CDR3 bases are TGTGCCAGTAGTACCCTCCCAAGACTAGCCAGCTCCTACGAGCAGTACTTC.

This clone was seen only a few times. J is TRBJ2-1 and V is TRBV4-1; 8 nucleotides align to TRBD2. After removal of 0 bases from V and 9 bases from J, the junction contained 4 bases not matched to a gene. The CDR3 spans 14 residues. CDR1 is MGHRA and CDR2 is YSYEKL in the germline V gene. CDR3 DNA sequence: TGCGCCAGCAGCCAAGAAAGGCTAGCGGGTGAGCAGTTCTTC. Protein: CASSQERLAGEQFF.

V is TRBV25-1 and J is TRBJ1-6, with TRBD1 matching over 7 bases. CDR1 and CDR2 from the germline V gene are MGHDK and SYGVNS. CDR3 length: 14 residues. J was trimmed by 9 bases and V by 2 bases; bases with no gene match: 4. CDR3 coding DNA: TGTGCCAGCAGTGAACAAACAGGGGTTTCACCCCTCCACTTT. It translates to CASSEQTGVSPLHF.

J is TRBJ2-1 and V is TRBV18, with 9 nucleotides matching TRBD2. CDR3 length equals 16 residues. Germline CDR1 KGHSH, CDR2 LQKENI. V trimming: 4 bases; J trimming: 6 bases; junction bases outside the gene matches: 10. Here the CDR3 reads CASSLEPSGIANEQFF. The CDR3 nucleotides are TGTGCCAGCTCACTCGAGCCTAGCGGGATCGCCAATGAGCAGTTCTTC.

This clone was observed a single time. V gene TRBV5-1 combines with J gene TRBJ1-4; D is unclear. The CDR3 has 16 residues. The germline V and J ends were trimmed by 4 bases and 4 bases, with 17 bases remaining between them. The germline gives CDR1 SGHRS, CDR2 YFSETQ. Here the CDR3 reads CASSLRTGGFNEKLFF. As DNA, the CDR3 is TGCGCCAGCAGCCTGCGAACGGGAGGATTTAATGAAAAACTGTTTTTT.

The chain carries TRBV2 and TRBJ2-3, with a weak D call TRBD1 (5 bases). The CDR3 runs to 14 residues. Deletions cut 6 bases from V and 2 bases from J, with 12 bases between. Germline-derived CDR1 and CDR2 are SNHLY and FYNNEI. CDR3 sequence (DNA): TGTGCCAGCAGCGCAGGGTATTCCACAGATACGCAGTATTTT. Translated, it gives CASSAGYSTDTQYF.

Only one count was recorded for this clone. The chain carries TRBV29-1 and TRBJ1-2; TRBD1 matches at 8 bases. Germline V gene data show CDR1 as SQVTM and CDR2 as ANQGSEA. The CDR3 runs to 12 residues. Trimming cost V 6 bases and J 6 bases; bases outside gene matches: 6. DNA for the CDR3: TGCAGCGTGATATTCAGGGGGCATGGCTACACCTTC. As protein: CSVIFRGHGYTF. Complete variable domain (other parts from reference TRBV29-1 and TRBJ1-2): SAVISQKPSRDICQRGTSLTIQCQVDSQVTMMFWYRQQPGQSLTLIATANQGSEATYESGFVIDKFPISRPNLTFSTLTVSNMSPEDSSIYLCSVIFRGHGYTFGSGTRLTVV.

The chain employs TRBV9 and TRBJ1-2, with a weak D call TRBD1 (6 bases). The V end lost 4 bases, the J end lost 7 bases, and 14 bases lay between the germline ends. This CDR3 region has 13 residues. Per germline, CDR1 SGDLS and CDR2 YYNGEE. CDR3 sequence reads: CASSRTGMSGYTF. The CDR3 DNA reads TGTGCCAGCAGCAGAACAGGGATGAGTGGCTACACCTTC.

The genes are TRBV5-4 and TRBJ1-3; a possible D gene is TRBD1 (5 bases). Germline-derived CDR1 and CDR2 are SGHNT and YYREEE (reference sequence). The CDR3 consists of 13 residues. The V and J ends lost 2 bases and 6 bases respectively, with 9 bases between them. This chain's CDR3 is CASSFGGENTIYF. CDR3 in DNA: TGTGCCAGCAGCTTTGGAGGGGAAAACACCATATATTTT. The variable domain in full, completed from reference TRBV5-4 and TRBJ1-3, reads ETGVTQSPTHLIKTRGQQVTLRCSSQSGHNTVSWYQQALGQGPQFIFQYYREEENGRGNFPPRFSGLQFPNYSSELNVNALELDDSALYLCASSFGGENTIYFGEGSWLTVV.

The chain uses TRBV27 and TRBJ2-3; unclear D gene. Trimming removed 0 bases at V and 4 bases at J, with 5 bases between. CDR1 MNHEY and CDR2 SMNVEV come from the germline V gene (reference sequence). The CDR3 extends over 13 amino acids. CDR3 residues: CASSLSVPDTQYF. CDR3 nucleotides: TGTGCCAGCAGTTTATCGGTCCCAGATACGCAGTATTTT.

CDR3 sequence reads: CASSGGSNTGELFF. CDR3 DNA: TGCGCCAGCAGTGGCGGCAGCAACACCGGGGAGCTGTTTTTT. This sequence joins TRBV10-1 and TRBJ2-2; D is unresolved. Germline assignment: CDR1 WNHNN and CDR2 SYGVQD (reference sequence). Trimming removed 4 bases from V and 2 bases from J, with 8 bases in between. The CDR3 extends over 14 amino acids.

The rearrangement links TRBV19 to TRBJ2-7, with D possibly matching TRBD2 (5 bases). This CDR3 has 14 amino acids. With 5 bases removed from V and 4 bases from J, the gap between germline ends came to 15 bases. CDR1 is LNHDA and CDR2 is SQIVND in the germline V gene (reference sequence). The CDR3 sequence is CASSPRVPFYEQYF. The DNA of the CDR3 is TGTGCCAGTAGTCCGAGGGTCCCTTTTTACGAGCAGTACTTC.

CDR3 nucleotides: TGTGCCAGCAGCCAAGGACAGGGAATGAATGGCTACACCTTC. Translating it yields CASSQGQGMNGYTF. The chain is built from TRBV3-1 (or the pseudogene TRBV3-2) and TRBJ1-2, with TRBD1 identical over 7 bases. This CDR3 is built from 14 residues. From germline, CDR1 is LGHDT and CDR2 YNNKEL (reference sequence). The V segment lost 1 base and the J segment 6 bases; nucleotides outside the gene matches: 5.

This clone appeared a few times. This rearrangement joins TRBV10-3 to TRBJ2-5; a possible D gene is TRBD1 (6 bases). V was shortened by 4 bases and J by 5 bases, with 14 bases between the two germline ends. Germline V CDR1 and CDR2: ENHRY, SYGVKD. The CDR3 sequence is 14 residues long. CDR3 residues: CAISGGRRRETQYF. The DNA for the CDR3 is TGTGCCATCAGTGGGGGGCGGCGGAGGGAGACCCAGTACTTC.

The rearrangement uses TRBV5-1 and TRBJ1-1; D is undetermined. V was pared by 4 bases and J by 1 base, with 11 bases between. The CDR3 contains 14 residues. Per the germline V gene, CDR1 is SGHRS and CDR2 is YFSETQ. CDR3 protein: CASSPFSGNTEAFF. Here the CDR3 DNA reads TGCGCCAGCAGCCCCTTTTCAGGGAACACTGAAGCTTTCTTT.

The chain combines TRBV29-1 with TRBJ1-2; possible D gene TRBD1, 5 bases. In germline, CDR1 is SQVTM, CDR2 ANQGSEA. The CDR3 totals 11 residues. V dropped 5 bases and J dropped 5 bases, with 9 bases sitting between them. The DNA for the CDR3 is TGCAGCGTTCCCAGGGTATATGGCTACACCTTC. Translation: CSVPRVYGYTF.